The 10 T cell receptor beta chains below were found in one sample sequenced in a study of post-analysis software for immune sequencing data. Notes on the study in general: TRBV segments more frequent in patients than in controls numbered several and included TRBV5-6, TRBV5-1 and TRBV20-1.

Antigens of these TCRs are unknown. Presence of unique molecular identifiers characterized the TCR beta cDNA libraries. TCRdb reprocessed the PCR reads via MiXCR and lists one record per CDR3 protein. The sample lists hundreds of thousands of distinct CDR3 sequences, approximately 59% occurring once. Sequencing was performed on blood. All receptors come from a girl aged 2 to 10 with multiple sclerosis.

CDR3 DNA sequence: TGCGCCAGCGGGGGGGATCGCTCCTACGAGCAGTACTTC. As protein: CASGGDRSYEQYF. The rearrangement uses TRBV5-1 and TRBJ2-7; 7 bases agree with TRBD2. This CDR3 spans 13 amino acids. CDR1 and CDR2 (germline): SGHRS, YFSETQ. Losses at the gene ends were 7 bases for V and 0 bases for J; bases not matched to a gene: 4.

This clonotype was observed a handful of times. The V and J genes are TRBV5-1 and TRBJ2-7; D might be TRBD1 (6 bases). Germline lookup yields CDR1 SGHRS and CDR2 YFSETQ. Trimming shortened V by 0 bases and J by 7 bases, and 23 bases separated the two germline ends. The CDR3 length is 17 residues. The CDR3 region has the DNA TGCGCCAGCAGCTTGGCCGGACCTGCAGGGGTTTTAGGGGAGCAGTACTTC. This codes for CASSLAGPAGVLGEQYF.

CDR3 sequence: CATSDPGLAGAAEQFF. CDR3 sequence (DNA): TGTGCCACCAGTGATCCGGGACTAGCGGGAGCAGCTGAGCAGTTCTTC. The chain couples TRBV24-1 to TRBJ2-1, with 14 nucleotides matching TRBD2. The germline V gene has CDR1 KGHDR and CDR2 SFDVKD. The CDR3 extends over 16 amino acids. J lost 9 bases, V lost 3 bases, and 6 bases had no gene match.

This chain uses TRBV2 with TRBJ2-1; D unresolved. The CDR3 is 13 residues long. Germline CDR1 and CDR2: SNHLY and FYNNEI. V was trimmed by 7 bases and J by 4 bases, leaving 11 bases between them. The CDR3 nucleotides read TGTGCCAGCATATCGGACGGGTACAATGAGCAGTTCTTC. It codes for CASISDGYNEQFF.

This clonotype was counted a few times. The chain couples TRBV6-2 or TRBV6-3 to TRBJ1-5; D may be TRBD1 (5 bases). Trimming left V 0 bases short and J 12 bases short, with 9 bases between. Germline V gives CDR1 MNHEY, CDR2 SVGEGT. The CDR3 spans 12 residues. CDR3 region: CASSYSRGSQHF. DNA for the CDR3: TGTGCCAGCAGTTACTCACGGGGGAGCCAGCATTTT.

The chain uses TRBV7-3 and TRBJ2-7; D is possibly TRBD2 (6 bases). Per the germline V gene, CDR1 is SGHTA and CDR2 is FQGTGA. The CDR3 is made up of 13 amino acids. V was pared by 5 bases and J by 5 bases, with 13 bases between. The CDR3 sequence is CASSAGGLHEQYF. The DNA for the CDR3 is TGTGCCAGCAGCGCCGGGGGTCTCCACGAGCAGTACTTC.

The CDR3 DNA follows: TGTGCCAGCAGCCCGGACAAACCGGGTTTCGGGGAGACCCAGTACTTC. Protein product: CASSPDKPGFGETQYF. This chain uses TRBV5-6 with TRBJ2-5; the D gene is possibly TRBD1 (5 bases). This CDR3 is 16 amino acids long. Germline V CDR1 and CDR2: SGHDT, YYEEEE. The V end was cut by 4 bases, the J end by 5 bases, with 21 bases between.

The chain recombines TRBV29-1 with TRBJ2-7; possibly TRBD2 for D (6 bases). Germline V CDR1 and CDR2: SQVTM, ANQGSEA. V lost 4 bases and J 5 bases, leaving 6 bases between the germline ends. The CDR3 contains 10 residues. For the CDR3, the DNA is TGCAGCGTTGGGGGGGACGAGCAGTACTTC. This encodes CSVGGDEQYF.

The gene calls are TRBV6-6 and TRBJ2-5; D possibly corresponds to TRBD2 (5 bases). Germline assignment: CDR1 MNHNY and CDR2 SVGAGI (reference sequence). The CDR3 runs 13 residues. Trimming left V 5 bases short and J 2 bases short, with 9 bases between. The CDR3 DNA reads TGTGCCAGCAGTACAGCGGTACAAGAGACCCAGTACTTC. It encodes CASSTAVQETQYF.

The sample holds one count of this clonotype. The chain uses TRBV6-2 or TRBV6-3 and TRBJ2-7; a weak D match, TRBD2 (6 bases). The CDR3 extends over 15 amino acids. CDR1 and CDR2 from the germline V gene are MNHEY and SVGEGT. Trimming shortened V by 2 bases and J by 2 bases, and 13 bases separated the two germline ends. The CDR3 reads CASSYGDSYTYEQYF. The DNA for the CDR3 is TGTGCCAGCAGTTACGGGGACTCCTACACCTACGAGCAGTACTTC.